The rows below give T cell receptor beta chains drawn from one sample of a study of shared T cell receptors in the human thymus. Method: immunoSEQ multiplex PCR; TCRdb's copy keeps in-frame clones and lacks some. Among some 700,000 clones listed, over 75% were seen once. The same specimen was also included in a second study, on human thymus T cells.

Sequencing input: thymocytes. The receptor source for this set is a girl younger than two with a congenital heart defect. The CDR3 runs from the conserved cysteine through the conserved F or W. A D gene is named only where the DNA matches it firmly. Clone size is not always given. Where it is, it says once, few, many or a class for expanded clones.

j_call clone_size d_call v_call cdr3_length cdr3_nt cdr3_aa
TRBJ1-2 - - TRBV20-1 10 TGCAGTCCCTCGGCGGAAGGCTACACCTTC CSPSAEGYTF
TRBJ2-3 - - TRBV4-3 14 TGCGCCAGCAGCCGCCAGGGCAGCACAGATATGCAGTATTTT CASSRQGSTDMQYF
TRBJ1-1 once - TRBV29-1 16 TGCAGCGTTGAAGCCGATCAGAATCCCATGAACACTGAAGCTTTCTTT CSVEADQNPMNTEAFF
TRBJ2-7 - TRBD1 TRBV15 16 TGTGCCACCAGCAGACGACAGGGTTGGCGCAATTACGAGCAGTACTTC CATSRRQGWRNYEQYF
TRBJ2-1 - TRBD2 TRBV27 16 TGTGCCAGCAGTGGGGATTCGACTAGCGGGAACAATGAGCAGTTCTTC CASSGDSTSGNNEQFF
TRBJ1-1 - - TRBV7-7 13 TGTGCTAGCAGCCCCCTACTTAACACTGAAGCTTTCTTT CASSPLLNTEAFF
TRBJ2-2 - - TRBV18 18 TGTGCCAGCTCACCAGAGGCGGAGGGTTCCGGAATCACCGGGGAGCTGTTTTTT CASSPEAEGSGITGELFF
TRBJ1-1 few - TRBV12-5 14 TGTGCTAGTGGTTTCGTTTCCAGGAACACTGAAGCTTTCTTT CASGFVSRNTEAFF
TRBJ2-1 few - TRBV7-2 16 TGTGCCAGCAGCCAGAGGGGTCCGGGGGACTCGGATGAGCAGTTCTTC CASSQRGPGDSDEQFF
TRBJ1-1 - - TRBV10-3 17 TGTGCCATCAGTGAGTCGAGAGACGGCCCGGGTAGGACTGAAGCTTTCTTT CAISESRDGPGRTEAFF
TRBJ2-7 few - TRBV28 13 TGTGCCAGCAGTTTTGGCAGAAGATACGAGCAGTACTTC CASSFGRRYEQYF
TRBJ2-7 - TRBD1 TRBV18 18 TGTGCCAGCTCACATCCCAACATAACGACAGGGATGGACTACGAGCAGTACTTC CASSHPNITTGMDYEQYF
TRBJ1-3 - TRBD1 TRBV7-6 15 TGTGCCAGCAGGGCCGACAGGGATAGTGGAAACACCATATATTTT CASRADRDSGNTIYF
TRBJ1-1 - - TRBV27 13 TGTGCCAGCAGTCCCGGCCGGGGAAAAGGAGCTTTCTTT CASSPGRGKGAFF
TRBJ2-3 - TRBD1 TRBV2 15 TGTGCCAGCAGACGGACAGGGACACACACAGATACGCAGTATTTT CASRRTGTHTDTQYF
TRBJ2-5 - - TRBV11-1 13 TGTGCCAGCAGCCCTGGGACTGCAGAGACCCAGTACTTC CASSPGTAETQYF
TRBJ2-1 - - TRBV4-2 19 TGTGCCAGCAGCCAAGATTTGGTTGGTGTTTCGAGCTCCTACAATGAGCAGTTCTTC CASSQDLVGVSSSYNEQFF
TRBJ2-1 - - TRBV7-8 14 TGTGCCAGCAGCCCCCACAGGGCCGACAATGAGCAGTTCTTC CASSPHRADNEQFF
TRBJ2-3 - - TRBV27 16 TGTGCCAGCAGTCCCTCTACGGGACAACTCACAGATACGCAGTATTTT CASSPSTGQLTDTQYF
TRBJ2-7 - TRBD2 TRBV7-3 13 TGTGCCAGCAGCTCCGGGACGGGGGGGGAGCAGTACTTC CASSSGTGGEQYF
TRBJ2-7 - TRBD2 TRBV4-1 17 TGCGCCAGCAGCCAAGATGTCGAGCGGGGGAACTCCTACGAGCAGTACTTC CASSQDVERGNSYEQYF
TRBJ2-5 - - TRBV9 15 TGTGCCAGCAGCGTGGGAGCGGTAAGGCAAGAGACCCAGTACTTC CASSVGAVRQETQYF
TRBJ2-7 - - TRBV29-1 15 TGCAGCGTTGATGAGGCCGGTGAGAGCTCCTACGAGCAGTACTTC CSVDEAGESSYEQYF
TRBJ1-5 - - TRBV6-1 16 TGTGCCAGCAGTGATGTGCGGGTCTATAGCAATCAGCCCCAGCATTTT CASSDVRVYSNQPQHF
TRBJ2-1 - TRBD2 TRBV2 16 TGTGCCAGCAGTGAGTGGGGAACTAGCGGGAGCAATGAGCAGTTCTTC CASSEWGTSGSNEQFF
TRBJ1-3 - TRBD1 TRBV7-2 16 TGTGCCAGCAGCTTACCTCGGGACAGGGGAGGAAACACCATATATTTT CASSLPRDRGGNTIYF
TRBJ2-7 - - TRBV19 14 TGTGCCAGTAATGGGGGACAAGAAGCGTACGAGCAGTACTTC CASNGGQEAYEQYF
TRBJ2-5 - TRBD2 TRBV9 14 TGTGCCAGCAGCGTATCCGGGGGGCAAGAGACCCAGTACTTC CASSVSGGQETQYF
TRBJ2-7 - TRBD2 TRBV7-6 15 TGTGCCAGCAGCTTGGGGGAGGGGTTAGGTTACGAGCAGTACTTC CASSLGEGLGYEQYF
TRBJ2-1 - TRBD2 TRBV7-2 16 TGTGCCAGCAGCTTTTTGATGGCAGCGGGGTCACATGAGCAGTTCTTC CASSFLMAAGSHEQFF
TRBJ2-5 - TRBD2 TRBV5-6 17 TGTGCCAGCAGCTTGGTAGCACTACTAGCGGGGCAAGAGACCCAGTACTTC CASSLVALLAGQETQYF
TRBJ1-6 - TRBD1 TRBV5-1 16 TGCGCCAGCAGCTTTCTTGTGTCAGGGGGTAATTCACCCCTCCACTTT CASSFLVSGGNSPLHF
TRBJ2-4 - - TRBV2 12 TGTGCCAGCCTGAGAGGGAAAAACATTCAGTACTTC CASLRGKNIQYF
TRBJ1-2 - TRBD1 TRBV4-1 17 TGCGCCAGCAGCCCCCCCCGGGACAGGGCCTCTAACTATGGCTACACCTTC CASSPPRDRASNYGYTF
TRBJ2-1 - - TRBV5-6 17 TGTGCCAGCAGCTTGAGGCGGTGTGGTACCCTTTACAATGAGCAGTTCTTC CASSLRRCGTLYNEQFF
TRBJ1-2 once TRBD1 TRBV19 16 TGTGCCAGTAGTATTAAGGGACAGGCCCACCTCTATGGCTACACCTTC CASSIKGQAHLYGYTF